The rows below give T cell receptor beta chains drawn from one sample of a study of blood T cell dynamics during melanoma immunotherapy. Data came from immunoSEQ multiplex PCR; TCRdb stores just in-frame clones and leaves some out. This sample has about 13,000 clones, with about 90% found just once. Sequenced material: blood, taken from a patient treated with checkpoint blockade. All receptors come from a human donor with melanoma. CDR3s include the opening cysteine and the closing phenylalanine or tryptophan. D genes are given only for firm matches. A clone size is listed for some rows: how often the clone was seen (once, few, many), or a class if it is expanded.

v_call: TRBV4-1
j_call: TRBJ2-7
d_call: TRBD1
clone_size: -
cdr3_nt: TGCGCCAGCAGTCAGCGGACAGGTGGCTTAAAATACTTC
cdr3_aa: CASSQRTGGLKYF

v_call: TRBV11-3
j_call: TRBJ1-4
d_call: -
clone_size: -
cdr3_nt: TGTGCCAGCAGCTTCACAGGAACAACTAATGAAAAACTGTTTTTT
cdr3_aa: CASSFTGTTNEKLFF

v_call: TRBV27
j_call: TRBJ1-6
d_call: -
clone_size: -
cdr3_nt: TGTGCCAGCAGTTTCCCGGGGGACTCACCCCTCCACTTT
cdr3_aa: CASSFPGDSPLHF

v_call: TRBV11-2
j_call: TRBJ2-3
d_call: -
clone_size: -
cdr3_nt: TGTGCCAGCAGCTCCCCCGGGACTGCCACAGATACGCAGTATTTT
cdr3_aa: CASSSPGTATDTQYF

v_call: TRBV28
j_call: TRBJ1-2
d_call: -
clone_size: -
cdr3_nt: TGTGCCAGCAGTTTCGTAGGTGGGGAATTGGTCAACTATGGCTACACCTTC
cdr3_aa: CASSFVGGELVNYGYTF

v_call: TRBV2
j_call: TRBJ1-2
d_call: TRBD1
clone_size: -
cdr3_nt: TGTGCCACTACGGGACAGGGGGCTCGTGGCTACACCTTC
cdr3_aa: CATTGQGARGYTF

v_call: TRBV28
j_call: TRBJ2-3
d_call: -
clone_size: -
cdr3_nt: TGTGCCAGCCCCCCCCGTGGAGGAGATTTCACAGATACGCAGTATTTT
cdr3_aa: CASPPRGGDFTDTQYF

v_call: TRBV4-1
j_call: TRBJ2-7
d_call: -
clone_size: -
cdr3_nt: TGCGCCAGCAGCCAACGCCGGTACTACGAGCAGTACTTC
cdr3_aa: CASSQRRYYEQYF

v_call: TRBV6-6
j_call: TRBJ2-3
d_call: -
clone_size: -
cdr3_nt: TGTGCCAGCAGGGCTGGACTGTTCACAGATACGCAGTATTTT
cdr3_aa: CASRAGLFTDTQYF

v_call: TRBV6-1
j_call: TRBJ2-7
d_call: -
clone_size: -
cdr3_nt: TGTGCCAGCAGTGTTCTGGTTTTCGGGCCTACCAGCAGTCGGGACTTC
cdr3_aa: CASSVLVFGPTSSRDF

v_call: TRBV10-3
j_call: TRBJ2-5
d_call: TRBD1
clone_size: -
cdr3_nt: TGTGCCATCAGTGAACCGGGACAGGGGCGGGGAGAGACCCAGTACTTC
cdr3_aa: CAISEPGQGRGETQYF

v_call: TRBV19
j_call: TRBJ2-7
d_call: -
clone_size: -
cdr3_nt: TGTGCCAGTCAGGGCCCTTTCGAGCAGTACTTC
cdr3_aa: CASQGPFEQYF

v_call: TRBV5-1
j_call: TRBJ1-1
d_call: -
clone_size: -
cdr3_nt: TGCGCCAGCAGTCCGGAGGGATTCGGGAACACTGAAGCTTTCTTT
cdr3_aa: CASSPEGFGNTEAFF

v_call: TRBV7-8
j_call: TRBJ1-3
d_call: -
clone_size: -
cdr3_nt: TGTGCCAGCAGCTCCAGTCTCACAGGAAACACCATATATTTT
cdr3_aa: CASSSSLTGNTIYF

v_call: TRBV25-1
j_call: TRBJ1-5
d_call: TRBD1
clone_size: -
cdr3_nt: TGTGCCAGCAGTGATGGGGGACAGGGCAATCAGCCCCAGCATTTT
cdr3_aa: CASSDGGQGNQPQHF

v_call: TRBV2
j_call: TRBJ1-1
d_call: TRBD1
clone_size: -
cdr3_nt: TGTGCCAGCAACCCGGGACAGGGGGCGAGGACTGAAGCTTTCTTT
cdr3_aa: CASNPGQGARTEAFF

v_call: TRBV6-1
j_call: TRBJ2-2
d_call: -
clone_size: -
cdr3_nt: TGTGCCAGCAGCAGGTCCGCGAACACCGGGGAGCTGTTTTTT
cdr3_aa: CASSRSANTGELFF

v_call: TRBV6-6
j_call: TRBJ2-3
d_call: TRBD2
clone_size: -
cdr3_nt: TGTGCCAGCAGCGATACTAGCGGAGATACGCAGTATTTT
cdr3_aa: CASSDTSGDTQYF

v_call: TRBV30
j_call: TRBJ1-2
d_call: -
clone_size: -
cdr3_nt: TGTGCCTGGAGTGATCAGGGGTGGGATGGCTACACCTTC
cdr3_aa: CAWSDQGWDGYTF

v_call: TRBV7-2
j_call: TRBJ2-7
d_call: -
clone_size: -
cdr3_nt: TGTGCCAGCAGCTTCGGGCAGAGAGCTTACGAGCAGTACTTC
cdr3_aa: CASSFGQRAYEQYF

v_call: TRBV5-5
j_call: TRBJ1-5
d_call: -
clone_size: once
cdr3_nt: TGTGCCAGCAGCTTGAGACTTCTCGTAGGGGGCAATCAGCCCCAGCATTTT
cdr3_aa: CASSLRLLVGGNQPQHF

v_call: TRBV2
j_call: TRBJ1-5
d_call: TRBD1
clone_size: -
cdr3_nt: TGTGCCAGCAGTCAACAGGGGGCGAGCCAGCCCCAGCATTTT
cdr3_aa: CASSQQGASQPQHF

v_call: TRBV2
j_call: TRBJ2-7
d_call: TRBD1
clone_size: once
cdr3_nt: TGTGCCAGCAGTGCCGGGACAGGGGGTAACGAGCAGTACTTC
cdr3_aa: CASSAGTGGNEQYF

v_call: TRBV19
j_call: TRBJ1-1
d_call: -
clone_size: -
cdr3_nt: TGTGCCAGTAGTTCACAGGAGTTGAACACTGAAGCTTTCTTT
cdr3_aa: CASSSQELNTEAFF

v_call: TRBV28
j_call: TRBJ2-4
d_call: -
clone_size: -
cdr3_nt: TGTGCCAGCAGTTTGGGGGTGCAAAACATTCAGTACTTC
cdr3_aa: CASSLGVQNIQYF

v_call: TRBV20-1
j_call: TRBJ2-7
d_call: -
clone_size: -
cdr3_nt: TGCAGTGCTAGACAGAACTACGAGCAGTACTTC
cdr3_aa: CSARQNYEQYF

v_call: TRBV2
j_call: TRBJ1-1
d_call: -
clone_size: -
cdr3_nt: TGTGCCAGCCCTGCGTCGTATGGGGGACACACTGAAGCTTTCTTT
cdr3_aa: CASPASYGGHTEAFF

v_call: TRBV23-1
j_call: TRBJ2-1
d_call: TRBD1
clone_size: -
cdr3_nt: TGCGCCAGCAGTCAATCGGTACAGGGGATCTATGAGCAGTTCTTC
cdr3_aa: CASSQSVQGIYEQFF

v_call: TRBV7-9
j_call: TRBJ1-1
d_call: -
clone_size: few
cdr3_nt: TGTGCCAGCAGTCTCACAGGGAGGAACACTGAAGCTTTCTTT
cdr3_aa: CASSLTGRNTEAFF

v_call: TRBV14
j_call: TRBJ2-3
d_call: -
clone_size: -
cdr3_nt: TGTGCCAGCAGCCAAGACAGGCCGCGAGCAGATACGCAGTATTTT
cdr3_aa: CASSQDRPRADTQYF

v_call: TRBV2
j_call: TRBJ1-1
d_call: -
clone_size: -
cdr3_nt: TGTGCCAGCATTGAACAGATTGAAGCTTTCTTT
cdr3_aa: CASIEQIEAFF

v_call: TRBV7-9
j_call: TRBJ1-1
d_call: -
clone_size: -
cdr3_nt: TGTGCCAGCAGCTTAGCGACGAACACTGAAGCTTTCTTT
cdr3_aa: CASSLATNTEAFF

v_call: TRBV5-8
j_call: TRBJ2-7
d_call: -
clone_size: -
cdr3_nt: TGTGCCAGCAGCTTTTTAGCGGCGCAGTACTTC
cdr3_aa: CASSFLAAQYF

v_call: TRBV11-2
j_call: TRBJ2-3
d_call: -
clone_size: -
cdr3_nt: TGTGCCAGCAGCTTAGATCGGGCCAGACTAGTCAATACGCAGTATTTT
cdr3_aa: CASSLDRARLVNTQYF

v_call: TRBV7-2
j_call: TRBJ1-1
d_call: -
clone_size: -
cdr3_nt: TGTGCCAGCAGCACGACAGGTACCGGCACTGAAGCTTTCTTT
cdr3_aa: CASSTTGTGTEAFF

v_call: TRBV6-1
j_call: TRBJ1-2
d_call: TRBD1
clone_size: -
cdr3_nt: TGTGCCAGCAGTGAAGGGGCAGGGGGCGCGGTCCGCCCCTATGGCTACACCTTC
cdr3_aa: CASSEGAGGAVRPYGYTF

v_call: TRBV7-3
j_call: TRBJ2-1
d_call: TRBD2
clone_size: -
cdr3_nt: TGTGCCAGCAGCCCGAACGGACTAGCGGGAGAGGGTGGTGAGCAGTTCTTC
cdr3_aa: CASSPNGLAGEGGEQFF

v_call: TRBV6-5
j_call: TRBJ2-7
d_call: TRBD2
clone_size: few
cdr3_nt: TGTGCCAGCAGAGCCACTAGCGGGAGGACTTACTTC
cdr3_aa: CASRATSGRTYF

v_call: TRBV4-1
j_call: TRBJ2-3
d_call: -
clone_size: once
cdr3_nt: TGCGCCAGCAGCCAAGGGGGGGTAGGCACAGATACGCAGTATTTT
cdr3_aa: CASSQGGVGTDTQYF

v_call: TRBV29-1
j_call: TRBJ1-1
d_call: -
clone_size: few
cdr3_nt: TGCAGCGTTGGGGTACCGAACACTGAAGCTTTCTTT
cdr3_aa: CSVGVPNTEAFF